This record covers a single TCR beta chain. Its antigen is unidentified. Sequencing used immunoSEQ multiplex PCR; TCRdb keeps in-frame clones, though not all of them. Found here are 100,000 or so clones, approximately 91% of them singletons; the top ten hold 0.71%. The CDR3 runs to 16 residues. The germline V gene encodes CDR1 SGHTA and CDR2 FQGTGA. The V and J ends lost 5 bases and 9 bases, in that order; junction bases with no gene match: 12. The source of the sample is a study of OX40 agonist ivuxolimab in advanced cancers. General study points: Averaged across samples, CD8+ T cells carried more expanded clones than CD4+ did. Within 6 weeks, CD4+ and CD8+ blood T cells expanded clonally at 0.1 to 3.0 mg/kg.

The sequenced sample was CD4+ or CD8+ T cells sorted from blood, obtained in a trial of the OX40 agonist ivuxolimab. This clonotype was obtained from an adult with an advanced solid tumor such as melanoma, head and neck, liver or kidney cancer. This chain uses TRBV7-3 with TRBJ2-1; TRBD2 agrees at 11 bases. The CDR3 bases are TGTGCCAGCAGCCCTCTTAGCGGGGGGGCCATTGGTGAGCAGTTCTTC. Protein product: CASSPLSGGAIGEQFF.